Following are 32 T cell receptor beta chains from one sample sequenced in a study of cytomegalovirus exposure and HLA in healthy donors. PCR was performed using 60 Vbeta and 13 Jbeta primers. Using immunoSEQ multiplex PCR, the repertoire was profiled, and TCRdb retains in-frame clones only, with some absent. In the table there are more than 150,000 clones, roughly 84% of which are singletons. Sequences were obtained from PBMCs. All receptors derive from a boy aged 2 to 10 in good health and CMV-seronegative.

The J gene is TRBJ2-1, the V gene TRBV18, with D perhaps matching TRBD2 (6 bases). CDR1 and CDR2 from the germline V gene are KGHSH and LQKENI. V lost 0 bases to trimming and J lost 6 bases, with 9 bases between them. The CDR3 has 14 residues. The CDR3 DNA is TGTGCCAGCTCACCACCGGGCGGGATCAATGAGCAGTTCTTC. Its protein is CASSPPGGINEQFF.

A remark on this clone: This specimen includes other DNA sequences encoding the same CDR3. This chain connects TRBV18 to TRBJ1-5, with D possibly matching TRBD1 (6 bases). The CDR3 loop spans 13 amino acids. The germline V gene has CDR1 KGHSH and CDR2 LQKENI. Trimming removed 2 bases at V and 4 bases at J, with 6 bases between. The DNA for the CDR3 is TGTGCCAGCTCACCAACAGGGAATCAGCCCCAGCATTTT. It is translated as CASSPTGNQPQHF. The full variable domain, rest sourced from reference TRBV18 and TRBJ1-5, is NAGVMQNPRHLVRRRGQEARLRCSPMKGHSHVYWYRQLPEEGLKFMVYLQKENIIDESGMPKERFSAEFPKEGPSILRIQQVVRGDSAAYFCASSPTGNQPQHFGDGTRLSIL.

The rearrangement links TRBV6-5 to TRBJ1-1; D is ambiguous. This CDR3 contains 13 residues. Trimming stripped 11 bases from V and 1 base from J, with 14 bases between. Germline assignment: CDR1 MNHEY and CDR2 SVGAGI. CDR3 loop: CAASDGENTEAFF. In DNA form, the CDR3 reads TGTGCCGCGTCGGACGGGGAGAACACTGAAGCTTTCTTT.

To note about this clone: This same CDR3 is encoded by further DNA sequences in the sample. The genes are TRBV6-5 and TRBJ1-5, with 8 bases aligning to TRBD1. Looked up from germline, CDR1 is MNHEY and CDR2 is SVGAGI. Trimming cost V 6 bases and J 4 bases; bases outside gene matches: 2. The CDR3 loop spans 13 amino acids. The CDR3 spells CASSRTGNQPQHF. CDR3 nucleotides: TGTGCCAGCAGCAGGACAGGGAATCAGCCCCAGCATTTT.

The chain has TRBV4-1 and TRBJ1-1; D not certain. The length of the CDR3 is 14 residues. The germline V gene has CDR1 MGHRA and CDR2 YSYEKL. V lost 0 bases to trimming and J lost 4 bases, with 9 bases between them. CDR3 DNA sequence: TGCGCCAGCAGCCAAGACCCGGGGATCACTGAAGCTTTCTTT. Protein product: CASSQDPGITEAFF.

This clone was observed a handful of times. The genes are TRBV5-1 and TRBJ1-1; weak D call: TRBD1 (6 bases). Trimming pared 2 bases from V and 0 bases from J, leaving 8 bases between. The CDR3 is made up of 14 amino acids. Germline V gene lookup returns CDR1 SGHRS and CDR2 YFSETQ. As DNA, the CDR3 is TGCGCCAGCAGCTTCAGGGGCCTGAACACTGAAGCTTTCTTT. As protein: CASSFRGLNTEAFF.

This rearrangement joins TRBV7-9 to TRBJ2-5; a weak D match, TRBD2 (6 bases). The end of the DNA fits TRBJ2-7 better, so the J call may be wrong. The CDR3 is made up of 14 amino acids. Germline V gene sequence: CDR1 SEHNR, CDR2 FQNEAQ (reference sequence). The CDR3 here is CASSFRDSSYEQYF. The DNA of the CDR3 is TGTGCCAGCAGCTTTAGGGACTCCTCCTACGAGCAGTACTTC.

V and J are TRBV6-6 and TRBJ2-1; no clear D gene. CDR1 is MNHNY, CDR2 SVGAGI, per germline (reference sequence). V was trimmed by 6 bases and J by 12 bases, leaving 12 bases between them. There are 11 residues in the CDR3. Here the CDR3 reads CASRDPRGQFF. CDR3 bases: TGTGCCAGCAGAGATCCAAGAGGGCAGTTCTTC.

V and J are TRBV29-1 and TRBJ1-1; D uncertain. Trimming took off 0 bases at V and 6 bases at J, with 20 bases between the two ends. Germline CDR1 reads SQVTM; CDR2 reads ANQGSEA. CDR3 length equals 16 residues. This chain's CDR3 is CSVEDGLERESAEAFF. CDR3 coding DNA: TGCAGCGTTGAAGATGGACTTGAAAGGGAATCTGCTGAAGCTTTCTTT. The full variable domain, in which reference TRBV29-1 and TRBJ1-1 provide the parts outside the CDR3, is SAVISQKPSRDICQRGTSLTIQCQVDSQVTMMFWYRQQPGQSLTLIATANQGSEATYESGFVIDKFPISRPNLTFSTLTVSNMSPEDSSIYLCSVEDGLERESAEAFFGQGTRLTVV.

The genes are TRBV11-2 and TRBJ2-7, with 9 bases aligning to TRBD1. This CDR3 is built from 15 residues. Germline trimming cut 0 bases from V and 5 bases from J; bases unmatched to any gene: 5. The germline V gene encodes CDR1 SGHAT and CDR2 FQNNGV. The CDR3 sequence is CASSLDTGGPNEQYF. DNA for the CDR3: TGTGCCAGCAGCTTAGATACAGGGGGCCCGAACGAGCAGTACTTC.

The V and J genes are TRBV29-1 and TRBJ1-3, with D tentatively TRBD1 (5 bases). The ends were cut back, 4 bases at V and 0 bases at J, with 13 bases in the middle. This CDR3 spans 15 amino acids. Germline values: CDR1 SQVTM, CDR2 ANQGSEA. CDR3 bases: TGCAGCGTTGCGGGGGAATCGAGCTCTGGAAACACCATATATTTT. This encodes CSVAGESSSGNTIYF.

The sample holds a few counts of this clone. The chain carries TRBV4-1 and TRBJ1-5; a possible D gene is TRBD1 (5 bases). The CDR3 runs 16 residues. Germline CDR1 reads MGHRA; CDR2 reads YSYEKL. Trimming removed 1 base at V and 2 bases at J, with 12 bases between. The CDR3 spells CASSQVVGEGNQPQHF. CDR3 nucleotide sequence: TGCGCCAGCAGCCAAGTCGTAGGGGAAGGCAATCAGCCCCAGCATTTT.

CDR3: CASSQERFEKLFF. The CDR3 DNA reads as TGTGCCAGCAGCCAAGAGAGATTTGAAAAACTGTTTTTT. The chain is built from TRBV4-2 and TRBJ1-4; D ambiguous. This CDR3 spans 13 amino acids. The V gene lost 0 bases and the J gene lost 7 bases, with 6 bases spanning the gap. Germline V CDR1 and CDR2: LGHNA, YNFKEQ.

V usage is TRBV7-9 and J usage is TRBJ1-1, with 10 bases fitting TRBD1. The CDR3 is 14 residues long. V was pared by 3 bases and J by 6 bases, with 4 bases of the junction left unmatched. Germline V gene sequence: CDR1 SEHNR, CDR2 FQNEAQ (reference sequence). Here the CDR3 reads CASSFGTGVPEAFF. CDR3 bases: TGTGCCAGCAGCTTCGGGACAGGGGTCCCTGAAGCTTTCTTT. Full variable domain (remainder filled in from reference TRBV7-9 and TRBJ1-1): DTGVSQNPRHKITKRGQNVTFRCDPISEHNRLYWYRQTLGQGPEFLTYFQNEAQLEKSRLLSDRFSAERPKGSFSTLEIQRTEQGDSAMYLCASSFGTGVPEAFFGQGTRLTVV.

The chain uses TRBV2 and TRBJ2-7; 7 nucleotides match TRBD1. J gave up 0 bases and V 3 bases, and 14 bases lay outside the gene matches. The CDR3 is made up of 18 amino acids. The germline gives CDR1 SNHLY, CDR2 FYNNEI. CDR3 bases: TGTGCCAGCAGTGAGCGCTTCCCCGGGACAGAGACCTCCTACGAGCAGTACTTC. Translation: CASSERFPGTETSYEQYF.

The chain joins TRBV6-5 to TRBJ2-7; weak D call: TRBD1 (6 bases). The V gene's germline CDR1 is MNHEY and CDR2 SVGAGI. Trimming shortened V by 4 bases and J by 5 bases, and 15 bases separated the two germline ends. The CDR3 length is 14 residues. This CDR3 reads CASSSSDRRDEQYF. The DNA of the CDR3 is TGTGCCAGCAGTTCGTCTGACAGGCGGGACGAGCAGTACTTC.

The chain employs TRBV29-1 and TRBJ1-1; TRBD1 is a possible D gene (5 bases). Per the germline V gene, CDR1 is SQVTM and CDR2 is ANQGSEA. Between the trimmed V and J ends, which lost 3 bases and 6 bases, there was a span of 14 bases. CDR3 length equals 13 residues. The CDR3 DNA reads as TGCAGCGTTGAGGGGAGGGGTGAGGCTGAAGCTTTCTTT. Protein: CSVEGRGEAEAFF.

The V and J genes are TRBV6-1 and TRBJ2-7; 11 nucleotides agree with TRBD2. The germline CDR1 and CDR2 sequences are MNHNS and SASEGT. This CDR3 has 15 amino acids. J was trimmed by 6 bases and V by 4 bases; bases with no gene match: 8. The CDR3 here is CASSVPLAGGSEQYF. DNA for the CDR3: TGTGCCAGCAGTGTACCTCTAGCGGGAGGTTCCGAGCAGTACTTC.

V is TRBV6-5 and J is TRBJ1-6, with no clear D. There are 15 residues in the CDR3. V was shortened by 6 bases and J by 9 bases, with 18 bases between the two germline ends. Germline CDR1 and CDR2: MNHEY and SVGAGI. For the CDR3, the DNA is TGTGCCAGCAGGGCCCCGGGATCTACAAGTTCACCCCTCCACTTT. Translating it yields CASRAPGSTSSPLHF.

In this sample, this clone turned up once. The J gene is TRBJ2-5, the V gene TRBV7-2, with 7 bases fitting TRBD2. This CDR3 has 15 residues. Germline V gene data show CDR1 as SGHTA and CDR2 as FQGNSA. Losses at the gene ends were 3 bases for V and 1 base for J; bases not matched to a gene: 5. The DNA of the CDR3 is TGTGCCAGCAGCTTTCTAGCGGAGACCCAAGAGACCCAGTACTTC. It specifies CASSFLAETQETQYF.

V is TRBV20-1 and J is TRBJ2-4; D not certain. CDR3 length: 11 residues. The germline V gene has CDR1 DFQATT and CDR2 SNEGSKA (reference sequence). Between the trimmed V and J ends, which lost 5 bases and 8 bases, there was a span of 10 bases. CDR3 coding DNA: TGCAGTGCTTCCCCTCGTGACATTCAGTACTTC. Translated: CSASPRDIQYF.

This clone has more than one count but fewer than ten. The rearrangement links TRBV5-4 to TRBJ2-7; 11 nucleotides align to TRBD2. Germline V gene sequence: CDR1 SGHNT, CDR2 YYREEE (reference sequence). The CDR3 runs to 15 residues. V was clipped by 4 bases and J by 4 bases; unmatched bases: 7. The CDR3 region is CASSTILAGGYEQYF. The DNA for the CDR3 is TGTGCCAGCAGCACGATCCTAGCGGGAGGATACGAGCAGTACTTC.

The chain recombines TRBV7-3 with TRBJ2-3, with D perhaps TRBD2 (5 bases). V lost 5 bases and J lost 0, with 15 bases in between. From germline, CDR1 is SGHTA and CDR2 FQGTGA. This CDR3 has 16 residues. The CDR3, as DNA: TGTGCCAGCAGCCCCGGGAAGCTCTTAAGCACAGATACGCAGTATTTT. This encodes CASSPGKLLSTDTQYF.

This chain links TRBV21-1 with TRBJ2-6; TRBD1 is the table's D call and was not checked against the DNA. TRBV21-1 is assigned pseudogene status. The CDR3 loop spans 19 amino acids. CDR3 coding DNA: TGTGCCAGCAGCAAAAAGAAACAGGACCCTGCCTCTGGGGCCAACGTCCTGACTTTC. Its protein product is CASSKKKQDPASGANVLTF.

V usage is TRBV5-4 and J usage is TRBJ2-1; maybe TRBD2 (6 bases). The ends were cut back, 4 bases at V and 7 bases at J, with 12 bases in the middle. The CDR3 sequence is 13 residues long. Germline V gives CDR1 SGHNT, CDR2 YYREEE (reference sequence). CDR3 sequence: CASSMTAGNEQFF. The CDR3 DNA reads as TGTGCCAGCAGCATGACCGCGGGGAATGAGCAGTTCTTC.

The chain recombines TRBV5-8 with TRBJ2-7, with 7 bases identical to TRBD1. The CDR3 totals 14 residues. Trimming cost V 4 bases and J 3 bases; bases outside gene matches: 7. The germline V gene has CDR1 SGHTS and CDR2 YDEGEE. The CDR3 DNA follows: TGTGCCAGCAGCCGACCGGGACAGAGCTACGAGCAGTACTTC. Its protein is CASSRPGQSYEQYF.

Written as DNA, the CDR3 is TGTGCCACCAGCAGTTACGGGACGGGGACTCATAGCAATCAGCCCCAGCATTTT. It specifies CATSSYGTGTHSNQPQHF. The chain employs TRBV15 and TRBJ1-5, with D maybe TRBD1 (5 bases). Deletions cut 3 bases from V and 0 bases from J, with 18 bases between. Germline V lookup: CDR1 LNHNV, CDR2 YYDKDF (reference sequence). The CDR3 covers 18 residues.

This chain links TRBV9 with TRBJ2-7; TRBD2 might be the D (6 bases). The germline V gene encodes CDR1 SGDLS and CDR2 YYNGEE. Between the trimmed V and J ends, which lost 2 bases and 1 base, there was a span of 10 bases. The CDR3 totals 14 residues. The CDR3 loop is CASSVGGESYEQYF. DNA for the CDR3: TGTGCCAGCAGCGTTGGCGGGGAGTCCTACGAGCAGTACTTC.

The gene calls are TRBV5-4 and TRBJ2-1; no clear D gene. Trimming pared 2 bases from V and 7 bases from J, leaving 10 bases between. CDR3 size: 13 residues. Germline loops: CDR1 SGHNT, CDR2 YYREEE (reference sequence). The CDR3 sequence: CASSLVGQNEQFF. The DNA of the CDR3 is TGTGCCAGCAGCTTAGTTGGGCAGAATGAGCAGTTCTTC.

This rearrangement joins TRBV28 to TRBJ1-1, with D hard to call. This CDR3 has 11 residues. From germline, CDR1 is MDHEN and CDR2 SYDVKM. The V end was cut by 6 bases, the J end by 5 bases, with 7 bases between. Here the CDR3 reads CASSLQTEAFF. Here the CDR3 DNA reads TGTGCCAGCAGCTTACAGACTGAAGCTTTCTTT. Complete variable domain (other parts from reference TRBV28 and TRBJ1-1): DVKVTQSSRYLVKRTGEKVFLECVQDMDHENMFWYRQDPGLGLRLIYFSYDVKMKEKGDIPEGYSVSREKKERFSLILESASTNQTSMYLCASSLQTEAFFGQGTRLTVV.

CDR3 in amino acids: CASSNRGGYGYTF. The CDR3 DNA reads TGTGCCAGCAGCAACAGGGGAGGCTATGGCTACACCTTC. The V gene is TRBV5-6, the J gene TRBJ1-2; 7 bases are a match to TRBD1. J lost 4 bases, V lost 4 bases, and 4 bases had no gene match. The germline CDR1 and CDR2 sequences are SGHDT and YYEEEE. This CDR3 has 13 residues.

The chain uses TRBV6-1 and TRBJ2-7; 7 nucleotides agree with TRBD2. There are 13 residues in the CDR3. V lost 8 bases and J lost 0; bases outside the gene matches: 4. From germline, CDR1 is MNHNS and CDR2 SASEGT. CDR3 amino acids: CASRSGISYEQYF. The CDR3 DNA follows: TGTGCCAGCCGAAGCGGGATCTCCTACGAGCAGTACTTC.